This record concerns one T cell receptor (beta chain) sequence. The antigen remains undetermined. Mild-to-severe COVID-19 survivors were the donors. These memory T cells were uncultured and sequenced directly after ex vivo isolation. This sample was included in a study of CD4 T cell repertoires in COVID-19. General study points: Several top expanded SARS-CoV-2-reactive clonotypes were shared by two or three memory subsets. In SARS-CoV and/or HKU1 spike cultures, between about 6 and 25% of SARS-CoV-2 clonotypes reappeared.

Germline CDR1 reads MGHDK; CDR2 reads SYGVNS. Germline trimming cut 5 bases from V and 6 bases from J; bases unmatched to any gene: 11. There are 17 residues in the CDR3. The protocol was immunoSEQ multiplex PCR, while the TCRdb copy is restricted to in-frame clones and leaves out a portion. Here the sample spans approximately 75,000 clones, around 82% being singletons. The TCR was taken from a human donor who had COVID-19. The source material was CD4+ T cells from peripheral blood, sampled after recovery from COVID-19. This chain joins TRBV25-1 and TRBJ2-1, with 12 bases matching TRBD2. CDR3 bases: TGTGCCAGCAGTTCGCGGACTAGCGGGGTTCTCGTCAATGAGCAGTTCTTC. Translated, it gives CASSSRTSGVLVNEQFF.